The clone carrying this T cell receptor beta chain appeared many times. Its target is unknown. These data belong to a study of T-cell reconstitution after alpha-beta-depleted transplantation in children. This CDR3 has 15 residues. Trimming removed 0 bases from V and 4 bases from J, with 7 bases in between. Germline CDR1 MNHEY, CDR2 SVGAGI. As it was prepared, the TCRbeta library received unique molecular identifiers. Each CDR3 protein is one row after TCRdb ran MiXCR on the PCR reads. The data contain hundreds of thousands of distinct CDR3 sequences, 11% of them singletons. Overall study findings and caveats: Newly generated T cells supplied most T-cell counts and diversity one year post-transplant. After transplant, at about two months, alpha-beta T cells were reportedly derived from several hundred expanded graft clones. Where some patients showed high TCRbeta diversity at day 60, it came from recipient T cells and thymic progenitors that had survived.

The clonotype comes from a male patient aged 2 to 9 who had a stem cell transplant for chronic granulomatous disease, so the T cells may come from the graft donor. The chain couples TRBV6-5 to TRBJ1-6; D uncertain. Source: peripheral blood, taken 180 days after TCRalphabeta/CD19-depleted stem cell transplant. CDR3 protein: CASSYSRVYNSPLHF. CDR3 sequence (DNA): TGTGCCAGCAGTTACTCACGGGTTTATAATTCACCCCTCCACTTT.